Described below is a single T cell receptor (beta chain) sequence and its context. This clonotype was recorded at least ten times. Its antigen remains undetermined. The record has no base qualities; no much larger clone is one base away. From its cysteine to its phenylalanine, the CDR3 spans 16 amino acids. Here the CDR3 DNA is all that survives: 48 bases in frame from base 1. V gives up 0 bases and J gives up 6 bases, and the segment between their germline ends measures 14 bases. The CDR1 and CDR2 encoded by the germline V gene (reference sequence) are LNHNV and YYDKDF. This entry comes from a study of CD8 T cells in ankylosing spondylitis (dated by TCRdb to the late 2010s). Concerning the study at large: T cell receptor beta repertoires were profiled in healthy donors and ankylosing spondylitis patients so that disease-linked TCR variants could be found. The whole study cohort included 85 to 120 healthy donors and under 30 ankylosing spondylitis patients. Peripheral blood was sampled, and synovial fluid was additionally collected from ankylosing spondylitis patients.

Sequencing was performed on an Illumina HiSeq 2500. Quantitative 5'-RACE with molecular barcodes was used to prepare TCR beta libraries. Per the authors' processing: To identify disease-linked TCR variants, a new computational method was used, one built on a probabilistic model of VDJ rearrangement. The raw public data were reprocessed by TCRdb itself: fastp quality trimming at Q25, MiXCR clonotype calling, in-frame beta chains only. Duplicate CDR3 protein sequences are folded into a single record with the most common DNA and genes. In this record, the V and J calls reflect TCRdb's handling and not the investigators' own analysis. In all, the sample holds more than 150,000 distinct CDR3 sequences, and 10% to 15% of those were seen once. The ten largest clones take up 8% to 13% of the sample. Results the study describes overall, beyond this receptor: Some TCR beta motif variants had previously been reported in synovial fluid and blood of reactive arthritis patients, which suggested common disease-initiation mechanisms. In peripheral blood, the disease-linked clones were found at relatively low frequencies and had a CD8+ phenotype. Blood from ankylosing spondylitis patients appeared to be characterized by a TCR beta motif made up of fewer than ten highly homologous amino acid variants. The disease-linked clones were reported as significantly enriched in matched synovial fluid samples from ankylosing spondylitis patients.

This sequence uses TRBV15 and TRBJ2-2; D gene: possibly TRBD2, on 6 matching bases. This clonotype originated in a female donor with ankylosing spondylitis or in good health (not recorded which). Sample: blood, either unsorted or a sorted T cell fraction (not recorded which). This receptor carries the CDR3 CATSRERGRRAGELFF. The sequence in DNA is TGTGCCACCAGCAGAGAGAGAGGGAGGCGGGCCGGGGAGCTGTTTTTT.